Listed here is a single T cell receptor (beta chain). Stated treatment: preoperative locoregional IRX-2 cytokine immunotherapy. Patients received preoperative, locoregional IRX-2 cytokine immunotherapy in a phase Ib study. This record belongs to a study of preoperative IRX-2 immunotherapy in early breast cancer. The V gene lost 0 bases and the J gene lost 2 bases, with 9 bases spanning the gap. Germline V CDR1 and CDR2: SGHRS, YFSETQ. The CDR3 consists of 14 residues. The assay was immunoSEQ multiplex PCR, and TCRdb's table has in-frame clones only and misses some. This table holds tens of thousands of clones, around 83% found once.

The sample was lymph node tissue, taken from a patient treated with IRX-2 immunotherapy. The source of this sequence is a human donor with breast cancer. The chain employs TRBV5-1 and TRBJ2-7, with a tentative D call TRBD1 (5 bases). The CDR3 DNA reads as TGCGCCAGCAGCTTGGAGGCCAGGGCCTACGAGCAGTACTTC. Translation gives CASSLEARAYEQYF. Looking up the rest from reference TRBV5-1 and TRBJ2-7 gives the full variable domain: KAGVTQTPRYLIKTRGQQVTLSCSPISGHRSVSWYQQTPGQGLQFLFEYFSETQRNKGNFPGRFSGRQFSNSRSEMNVSTLELGDSALYLCASSLEARAYEQYFGPGTRLTVT.